Below are 11 T cell receptor beta chains sequenced from a single sample in a study of graft-versus-host responses after intestinal transplantation. The repertoire was sequenced with immunoSEQ multiplex PCR; TCRdb's copy has only in-frame clones and lacks some. The sample holds 20,000 to 25,000 clones, almost 40% seen once. The sample here was alloreactive CD4+ T cells from a mixed lymphocyte reaction culture, taken before intestinal transplant. Subset noted: CFSE-low proliferating T cells sorted from roughly six-day pre-transplant mixed lymphocyte reaction (GvH or HvG direction). The origin of the receptors is a human patient who received an intestinal transplant.

The CDR3 DNA follows: TGCGCCAGCAGCTTGGCTAGCGGGGCATACACTAGCACAGATACGCAGTATTTT. Encoded protein: CASSLASGAYTSTDTQYF. This sequence joins TRBV5-1 and TRBJ2-3; TRBD2 aligns across 9 bases. This CDR3 region has 18 residues. From germline, CDR1 is SGHRS and CDR2 YFSETQ. The V and J ends lost 0 bases and 0 bases, in that order; junction bases with no gene match: 8.

The rearrangement links TRBV5-1 to TRBJ2-1; 10 bases are a match to TRBD2. The germline V gene has CDR1 SGHRS and CDR2 YFSETQ. This CDR3 spans 14 amino acids. V dropped 1 base and J dropped 9; count of bases not matched to a gene: 4. Here the CDR3 DNA reads TGCGCCAGCAGCTTGACTAGCGGGATTTTTGAGCAGTTCTTC. This translates into CASSLTSGIFEQFF. The complete variable domain, with remaining parts taken from reference TRBV5-1 and TRBJ2-1, reads KAGVTQTPRYLIKTRGQQVTLSCSPISGHRSVSWYQQTPGQGLQFLFEYFSETQRNKGNFPGRFSGRQFSNSRSEMNVSTLELGDSALYLCASSLTSGIFEQFFGPGTRLTVL.

This clone was recorded a few times. The chain uses TRBV6-5 and TRBJ1-2; 9 bases map to TRBD1. V lost 5 bases to trimming and J lost 5 bases; unmatched junction nucleotides: 3. Per the germline V gene, CDR1 is MNHEY and CDR2 is SVGAGI. The CDR3 sequence is 13 residues long. The CDR3 spells CASSPDRGYGYTF. The CDR3 DNA reads TGTGCCAGCAGTCCTGACAGGGGGTATGGCTACACCTTC.

The chain carries TRBV5-6 and TRBJ1-2; D gene uncertain. V was trimmed by 3 bases and J by 12 bases, leaving 15 bases between them. The CDR3 runs 12 residues. CDR1 and CDR2 from the germline V gene are SGHDT and YYEEEE. CDR3 sequence: CASSSLVWANTF. CDR3 bases: TGTGCCAGCAGCTCCCTCGTGTGGGCAAACACCTTC.

The chain joins TRBV7-2 to TRBJ2-3; a weak D match, TRBD2 (5 bases). V lost 5 bases, J lost 2 bases, and 14 bases lay in between. The germline V gene encodes CDR1 SGHTA and CDR2 FQGNSA. The CDR3 is 15 residues long. CDR3 in amino acids: CASSLLSGPTDTQYF. The DNA of the CDR3 is TGTGCCAGCAGCCTACTCAGCGGACCCACAGATACGCAGTATTTT.

This clone was detected a few times. V usage is TRBV28 and J usage is TRBJ1-4, with 8 bases that match TRBD1. The CDR3 length is 15 residues. The germline CDR1 and CDR2 sequences are MDHEN and SYDVKM. Trimming cost V 5 bases and J 10 bases; bases outside gene matches: 12. The CDR3 sequence is CASSARTGSLRKLFF. The CDR3 nucleotides read TGTGCCAGCAGTGCCCGGACAGGGAGTCTGCGAAAACTGTTTTTT.

The rearrangement joins TRBV2 to TRBJ2-5; TRBD2 matches at 7 bases. With 5 bases clipped from V and 1 base from J, the junction kept 10 bases outside the gene matches. Germline CDR1 is SNHLY and CDR2 is FYNNEI. This CDR3 spans 16 amino acids. The chain's CDR3 is CASSLVGGFLQETQYF. CDR3 in DNA: TGTGCCAGCAGTTTGGTGGGAGGGTTTCTCCAAGAGACCCAGTACTTC.

The rearrangement joins TRBV5-1 to TRBJ2-7; 7 nucleotides match TRBD1. V lost 4 bases to trimming and J lost 4 bases; unmatched junction nucleotides: 11. Per the germline V gene, CDR1 is SGHRS and CDR2 is YFSETQ. This CDR3 spans 15 amino acids. The CDR3 here is CASSRGTAEAYEQYF. CDR3 in DNA: TGCGCCAGCAGCAGAGGGACAGCAGAAGCTTACGAGCAGTACTTC.

This clone was observed a handful of times. The chain employs TRBV2 and TRBJ2-1; 16 nucleotides match TRBD2. Trimming removed 7 bases from V and 10 bases from J; junction bases left unmatched: 22. The CDR3 totals 20 residues. Per the germline V gene, CDR1 is SNHLY and CDR2 is FYNNEI. CDR3 DNA sequence: TGTGCCAGCACTCCCCCCCCGGGACTAGCGGGAGGGCCGATCTATCAAGAGCAGTTCTTC. This translates into CASTPPPGLAGGPIYQEQFF.

This clone was picked up a small number of times. This sequence joins TRBV4-3 and TRBJ2-6, with 12 nucleotides matching TRBD2. From germline, CDR1 is LGHNA and CDR2 YSLEER. With V trimmed by 4 bases and J by 4 bases, 11 bases remained unmatched. CDR3 length equals 19 residues. CDR3 sequence reads: CASSREWLAGGPGANVLTF. CDR3 sequence (DNA): TGCGCCAGCAGCCGGGAATGGCTAGCGGGGGGGCCCGGGGCCAACGTCCTGACTTTC.

The rearrangement links TRBV4-1 to TRBJ1-2; maybe TRBD1 (6 bases). V was cut by 2 bases and J by 4 bases, with 14 bases left in between. CDR1 and CDR2 from the germline V gene are MGHRA and YSYEKL. The CDR3 is 15 residues long. For the CDR3, the DNA is TGCGCCAGCAGCCAAAGCGCAGGGGTTGGCTATGGCTACACCTTC. Translating it yields CASSQSAGVGYGYTF.